These 10 T cell receptor beta chains came from one sample sequenced in a study of blood T cell repertoires in COVID-19 (dated by TCRdb to the early 2020s). The library was obtained by the immunoSEQ multiplex PCR assay. Not all clones reach the TCRdb copy of this immuneACCESS table, which keeps in-frame sequences only. Checked studies attribute under half of the gap to unresolved V genes and leave the rest unexplained. Present in this sample are over 200,000 clones, 83% of which were seen just once. The ten largest make up roughly 5% of the sample. Material: peripheral blood. The receptor set was obtained from an elderly man with acute or convalescent COVID-19.

The chain carries TRBV3-1 (or the pseudogene TRBV3-2) and TRBJ2-5; perhaps TRBD1 as D (5 bases). This CDR3 is 15 amino acids long. The V end was cut by 5 bases, the J end by 2 bases, with 15 bases between. Germline CDR1 and CDR2: LGHDT and YNNKEL (reference sequence). CDR3 in amino acids: CASSRPLTVQETQYF. CDR3 sequence (DNA): TGTGCCAGCAGCAGGCCCTTGACAGTACAAGAGACCCAGTACTTC.

The rearrangement joins TRBV3-1 (or the pseudogene TRBV3-2) to TRBJ2-7; no clear D gene. Germline V gene sequence: CDR1 LGHDT, CDR2 YNNKEL (reference sequence). The CDR3 has 13 residues. V dropped 4 bases and J dropped 5 bases, with 12 bases sitting between them. Here the CDR3 DNA reads TGTGCCAGCAGCCCTATCATGAACCACGAGCAGTACTTC. This translates into CASSPIMNHEQYF.

The chain recombines TRBV5-5 with TRBJ1-5; 9 bases line up with TRBD1. CDR1 is SGHKS, CDR2 YYEKEE, per germline (reference sequence). The CDR3 has 13 residues. The ends lost 3 bases at V and 7 bases at J; junction bases unmatched: 2. Here the CDR3 reads CASSSDRGQPQHF. CDR3 nucleotide sequence: TGTGCCAGCAGCTCGGACAGGGGCCAGCCCCAGCATTTT. The full variable domain, in which reference TRBV5-5 and TRBJ1-5 provide the parts outside the CDR3, is DAGVTQSPTHLIKTRGQQVTLRCSPISGHKSVSWYQQVLGQGPQFIFQYYEKEERGRGNFPDRFSARQFPNYSSELNVNALLLGDSALYLCASSSDRGQPQHFGDGTRLSIL.

This rearrangement joins TRBV15 to TRBJ2-5; D call uncertain. This CDR3 spans 16 amino acids. Per germline, CDR1 LNHNV and CDR2 YYDKDF (reference sequence). V was shortened by 1 base and J by 5 bases, with 17 bases between the two germline ends. CDR3 region: CATSRVGGSGTETQYF. The CDR3 DNA reads as TGTGCCACCAGCAGAGTCGGTGGATCGGGTACGGAGACCCAGTACTTC. The entire variable domain, with the rest obtained from reference TRBV15 and TRBJ2-5, is as follows: DAMVIQNPRYQVTQFGKPVTLSCSQTLNHNVMYWYQQKSSQAPKLLFHYYDKDFNNEADTPDNFQSRRPNTSFCFLDIRSPGLGDTAMYLCATSRVGGSGTETQYFGPGTRLLVL.

V and J are TRBV10-2 and TRBJ1-1; perhaps TRBD1 as D (5 bases). CDR1 WSHSY and CDR2 SAAADI come from the germline V gene. The CDR3 extends over 14 amino acids. Trimming took off 1 base at V and 5 bases at J, with 11 bases between the two ends. For the CDR3, the DNA is TGCGCCAGCAGTGAGTTTAGGGGAGGGACTGAAGCTTTCTTT. It encodes CASSEFRGGTEAFF.

Only a few counts were recorded for this clone. This chain joins TRBV19 and TRBJ2-2; 7 bases align to TRBD1. V lost 3 bases and J lost 1; bases outside the gene matches: 5. The V gene's germline CDR1 is LNHDA and CDR2 SQIVND (reference sequence). The CDR3 loop spans 16 amino acids. As DNA, the CDR3 is TGTGCCAGTAGTATGGACAGGTTAAAGAACACCGGGGAGCTGTTTTTT. This encodes CASSMDRLKNTGELFF.

This clone came up once. The rearrangement joins TRBV2 to TRBJ2-5, with D possibly TRBD1 on 7 matching bases. The V gene lost 8 bases and the J gene lost 5 bases, with 15 bases spanning the gap. The germline V gene encodes CDR1 SNHLY and CDR2 FYNNEI. The CDR3 is 13 amino acids. The CDR3 region has the DNA TGTGCCAGCGAGAGTTCAGGGGGGGAGACCCAGTACTTC. This encodes CASESSGGETQYF.

CDR3 sequence reads: CASSKPGGSEQYF. The CDR3 nucleotides read TGTGCCAGCAGTAAACCAGGAGGGTCCGAGCAGTACTTC. The chain has TRBV6-5 and TRBJ2-7; possibly TRBD2 for D (6 bases). The CDR3 contains 13 residues. Per the germline V gene, CDR1 is MNHEY and CDR2 is SVGAGI. The germline V and J ends were trimmed by 5 bases and 6 bases, with 14 bases remaining between them.

This clone has a handful of counts. J is TRBJ1-6 and V is TRBV7-9; no definite D call. Germline V gene data show CDR1 as SEHNR and CDR2 as FQNEAQ (reference sequence). The CDR3 is 14 residues long. Trimming stripped 5 bases from V and 10 bases from J, with 15 bases between. The CDR3 DNA reads as TGTGCCAGCAGCGCGGAACCTCCGCAATCACCCCTCCACTTT. This sequence encodes CASSAEPPQSPLHF.

This clone was found once. The DNA of the CDR3 is TGTGCCAGCAGCTTACCCGACCGGGAGGGGGCCAACGTCCTGACTTTC. Amino acids: CASSLPDREGANVLTF. The chain recombines TRBV7-9 with TRBJ2-6; maybe TRBD2 (6 bases). This CDR3 has 16 amino acids. CDR1 is SEHNR, CDR2 FQNEAQ, per germline (reference sequence). V was cut by 2 bases and J by 4 bases, with 12 bases left in between.